This record concerns one T cell receptor (beta chain) sequence. Under the authors' procedure: Nucleated cell number was recorded as an estimate derived from reference gene primer amplification. Data came from immunoSEQ multiplex PCR; TCRdb stores just in-frame clones and leaves some out. The DNA gave D and trimming, while V, J and clone size come from that table. The table lists approximately 230,000 clones, around 90% of them singletons. Those who participated ranged in age from about 18 to 89 years and resided in under 25 US areas. This sample is part of a study of blood T cell repertoires in COVID-19. Study information: The United States, Italy and Spain supplied acute and convalescent COVID-19 samples. From T cells, B-cell-depleted T cells, or PBMCs came the material, which was cDNA or gDNA.

Germline CDR1 SGHTA, CDR2 FQGTGA. V lost 5 bases to trimming and J lost 5 bases, with 4 bases between them. The CDR3 runs 11 residues. The origin of this receptor is a woman in her forties or fifties with acute COVID-19. Input material: PBMCs or T cells enriched from blood (not recorded which). This chain links TRBV7-3 with TRBJ2-1, with D uncertain. The CDR3 sequence is CASSQNNEQFF. CDR3 nucleotides: TGTGCCAGCAGCCAGAACAATGAGCAGTTCTTC.